This TCR beta chain was recorded in a study of shared clonotypes between healthy human individuals. CD45RO-negative CD8 cells positively selected for CCR7 made up the naive population, which excluded terminally differentiated effector memory CD45RA+ cells. Clones were read by immunoSEQ multiplex PCR, and TCRdb kept only the in-frame ones, dropping some. The data hold roughly 2.1 million clones, with about 92% observed a single time. This CDR3 has 16 amino acids. The V gene's germline CDR1 is SGDLS and CDR2 YYNGEE. V gave up 4 bases and J gave up 0 bases; unmatched junction bases: 10. The sequence derives from a man aged 18 to 35 in good health. Some clones in this sample may be carry-over from other donors' samples. This chain links TRBV9 with TRBJ2-7; 7 positions match TRBD1. The sequenced material came from naive CD8+ T cells from PBMCs. The CDR3 here is CASSHGPTGTSYEQYF. CDR3 bases: TGTGCCAGCAGCCATGGTCCGACAGGGACCTCCTACGAGCAGTACTTC.